This TCR beta chain originates from a study of T cell repertoires in cytomegalovirus infection. Whole-study findings and limits: Clonotypes of TCR beta that were HLA-C-restricted and CMV-specific dominated the ex vivo response. Carriage of CMV together with the relevant HLA was identifiable through cumulative public TCR beta family frequency.

In TCRdb, the reads were re-called with MiXCR into one record per CDR3 protein. The table lists around 310,000 distinct CDR3 sequences, 25% to 30% of them singletons. CDR3 length equals 14 residues. Per the germline V gene, CDR1 is SGHRS and CDR2 is YFSETQ. The ends were cut back, 0 bases at V and 6 bases at J, with 12 bases in the middle. This clonotype has a handful of counts. Its matching antigen is unknown. The sequencing used cultured PBMCs, collected from culture after CMV antigen stimulation. The clonotype originates from a human donor in good health (CMV status not recorded). Some clones in this sample may be carry-over from other donors' samples. The gene calls are TRBV5-1 and TRBJ1-2; D remains ambiguous. In DNA form, the CDR3 reads TGCGCCAGCAGCTTGGAATGGGGTGAAGATGGCTACACCTTC. Protein: CASSLEWGEDGYTF. Supplemented by reference TRBV5-1 and TRBJ1-2, the full variable domain reads KAGVTQTPRYLIKTRGQQVTLSCSPISGHRSVSWYQQTPGQGLQFLFEYFSETQRNKGNFPGRFSGRQFSNSRSEMNVSTLELGDSALYLCASSLEWGEDGYTFGSGTRLTVV.